Presented here are 6 T cell receptor beta chains from one specimen sequenced in a study of T cell responses to AZD1222 COVID-19 vaccine. Clones were sequenced by immunoSEQ multiplex PCR, and TCRdb holds only the in-frame ones, with some missing. The data show tens of thousands of clones, with roughly 80% seen just once and 2.5% to 3% held by the top ten. The material was peripheral blood, obtained on day 0 of AZD1222 vaccination. These receptors all stem from an adult in good health.

Written as DNA, the CDR3 is TGTGCCAGCAGCCCGGGACTTCCGAGCTCCTATAATTCACCCCTCCACTTT. This sequence encodes CASSPGLPSSYNSPLHF. This chain connects TRBV7-9 to TRBJ1-6, with D possibly TRBD1 on 5 matching bases. The CDR3 length is 17 residues. Trimming left V 5 bases short and J 0 bases short, with 14 bases between. Germline V lookup: CDR1 SEHNR, CDR2 FQNEAQ (reference sequence).

V is TRBV14 and J is TRBJ1-1; possibly TRBD1 for D (5 bases). The V end was cut by 1 base, the J end by 3 bases, with 12 bases between. This CDR3 has 15 residues. Per the germline V gene, CDR1 is SGHDN and CDR2 is FVKESK. Here the CDR3 DNA reads TGTGCCAGCAGCCAAGTGGGGCAGGGTGACACTGAAGCTTTCTTT. Amino acids: CASSQVGQGDTEAFF.

The chain has TRBV30 and TRBJ1-4; D is undetermined. Germline CDR1 and CDR2: GTSNPN and SVGIG (reference sequence). CDR3 length equals 12 residues. The CDR3 DNA follows: TGTACCCCGGCCCCAACTAATGAAAAACTGTTTTTT. Protein: CTPAPTNEKLFF.

The V call is TRBV7-6, the J call TRBJ2-7, with unresolved D. This CDR3 contains 13 residues. CDR1 SGHVS and CDR2 FNYEAQ come from the germline V gene. V was shortened by 1 base and J by 2 bases, with 6 bases between the two germline ends. The CDR3 loop reads CASSLELTYEQYF. In nucleotides, the CDR3 is TGTGCCAGCAGCTTAGAGCTTACCTACGAGCAGTACTTC.

The sample holds a few counts of this clone. V usage is TRBV21-1 and J usage is TRBJ2-5; TRBD2, the table's D call, was not compared with the DNA. TRBV21-1 is tagged as a pseudogene. This CDR3 is built from 14 residues. CDR3 sequence reads: CASSWAGVAETQYF. The CDR3 nucleotides are TGTGCTTCTTCATGGGCCGGGGTGGCAGAGACCCAGTACTTC.

The chain joins TRBV27 to TRBJ2-2; 13 positions match TRBD2. Germline V gene lookup returns CDR1 MNHEY and CDR2 SMNVEV (reference sequence). The CDR3 spans 17 residues. Germline trimming cut 4 bases from V and 5 bases from J; bases unmatched to any gene: 7. The DNA for the CDR3 is TGTGCCAGCAGTTATGGACTAGCGGGGGTGGGGACCGGGGAGCTGTTTTTT. Its translation is CASSYGLAGVGTGELFF.